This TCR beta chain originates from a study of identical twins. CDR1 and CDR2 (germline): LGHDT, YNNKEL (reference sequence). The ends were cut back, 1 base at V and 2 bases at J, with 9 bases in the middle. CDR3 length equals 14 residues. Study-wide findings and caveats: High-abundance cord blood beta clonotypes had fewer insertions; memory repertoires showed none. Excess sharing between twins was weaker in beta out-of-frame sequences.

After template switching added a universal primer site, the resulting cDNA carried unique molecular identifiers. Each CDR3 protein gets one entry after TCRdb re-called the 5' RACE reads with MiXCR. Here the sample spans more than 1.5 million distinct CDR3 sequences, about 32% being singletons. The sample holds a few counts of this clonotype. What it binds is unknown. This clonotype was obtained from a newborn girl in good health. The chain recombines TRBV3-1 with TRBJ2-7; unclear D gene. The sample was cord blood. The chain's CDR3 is CASSQGLPPYEQYF. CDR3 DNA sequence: TGTGCCAGCAGCCAAGGCCTACCCCCCTACGAGCAGTACTTC.